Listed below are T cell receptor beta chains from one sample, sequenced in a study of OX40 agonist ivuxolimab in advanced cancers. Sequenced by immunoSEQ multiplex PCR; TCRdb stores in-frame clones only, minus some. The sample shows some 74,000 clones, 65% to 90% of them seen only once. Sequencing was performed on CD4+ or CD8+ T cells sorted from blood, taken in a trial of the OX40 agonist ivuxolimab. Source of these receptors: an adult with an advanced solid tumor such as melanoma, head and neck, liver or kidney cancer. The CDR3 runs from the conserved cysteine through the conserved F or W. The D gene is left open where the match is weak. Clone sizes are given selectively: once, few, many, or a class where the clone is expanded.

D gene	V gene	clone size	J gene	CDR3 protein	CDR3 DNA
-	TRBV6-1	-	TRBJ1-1	CASSETGWGTEAFF	TGTGCCAGCAGTGAAACGGGGTGGGGGACTGAAGCTTTCTTT
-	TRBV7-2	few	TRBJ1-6	CASSLLGDNSPLHF	TGTGCCAGCAGCTTACTCGGGGATAATTCACCCCTCCACTTT
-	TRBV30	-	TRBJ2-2	CAWSLQGGGELFF	TGTGCCTGGAGTTTACAGGGAGGCGGGGAGCTGTTTTTT
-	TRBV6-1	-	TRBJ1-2	CASSELQGLSGYTF	TGTGCCAGCAGTGAACTCCAGGGCCTTAGTGGCTACACCTTC
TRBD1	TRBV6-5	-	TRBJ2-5	CASSLPGQGRETQYF	TGTGCCAGCAGTTTACCGGGACAGGGGAGGGAGACCCAGTACTTC
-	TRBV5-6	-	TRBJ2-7	CASSPGPRGTYEQYF	TGTGCCAGCAGCCCGGGGCCGCGCGGGACCTACGAGCAGTACTTC
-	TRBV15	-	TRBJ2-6	CATSRGARARLGANVLTF	TGTGCCACCAGCAGAGGGGCCAGGGCCCGCCTAGGGGCCAACGTCCTGACTTTC
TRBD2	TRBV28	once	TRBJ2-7	CASRVGGASSYEQYF	TGTGCCAGCCGAGTCGGGGGGGCGAGCTCCTACGAGCAGTACTTC
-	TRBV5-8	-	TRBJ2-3	CASSWARGAADTQYF	TGTGCCAGCAGCTGGGCCCGAGGTGCGGCAGATACGCAGTATTTT
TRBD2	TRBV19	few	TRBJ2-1	CASSHQTSGSKGDEQFF	TGTGCCAGTAGTCACCAGACTAGCGGGAGCAAAGGGGATGAGCAGTTCTTC
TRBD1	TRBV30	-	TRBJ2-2	CAWQGGWDRGNTGELFF	TGTGCCTGGCAGGGAGGGTGGGACAGGGGCAACACCGGGGAGCTGTTTTTT
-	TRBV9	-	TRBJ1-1	CASSVENTEAFF	TGTGCCAGCAGCGTAGAGAACACTGAAGCTTTCTTT
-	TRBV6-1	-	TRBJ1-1	CASSELANTEAFF	TGTGCCAGCAGTGAACTTGCGAACACTGAAGCTTTCTTT
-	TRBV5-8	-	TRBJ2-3	CASTPMSSTDTQYF	TGTGCCAGCACCCCCATGAGTAGCACAGATACGCAGTATTTT
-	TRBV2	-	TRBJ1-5	CASSGRASNQPQHF	TGTGCCAGCAGTGGAAGGGCTAGCAATCAGCCCCAGCATTTT
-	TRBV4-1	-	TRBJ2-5	CASARNRLNQETQYF	TGCGCCAGCGCCCGGAACAGGCTAAACCAAGAGACCCAGTACTTC
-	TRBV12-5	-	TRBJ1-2	CASGLTPGGANYGYTF	TGTGCTAGTGGTTTGACCCCAGGTGGGGCTAACTATGGCTACACCTTC
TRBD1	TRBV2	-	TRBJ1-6	CASSEADRTISPLHF	TGTGCCAGCAGTGAAGCGGACAGGACTATTTCACCCCTCCACTTT
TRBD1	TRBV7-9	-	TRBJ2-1	CASSGQGGEQFF	TGTGCCAGCAGCGGACAGGGTGGGGAGCAGTTCTTC
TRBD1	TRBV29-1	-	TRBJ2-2	CSAGQGTNTGELFF	TGCAGCGCCGGACAGGGAACGAACACCGGGGAGCTGTTTTTT
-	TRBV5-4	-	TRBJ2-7	CASSLASAPYEQYF	TGTGCCAGCAGCTTGGCTAGCGCGCCCTACGAGCAGTACTTC
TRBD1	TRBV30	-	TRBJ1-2	CAWSWTGANYGYTF	TGTGCCTGGAGTTGGACAGGGGCTAACTATGGCTACACCTTC
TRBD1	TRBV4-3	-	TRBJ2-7	CASSLGTGRYEQYF	TGCGCCAGCAGTCTCGGGACAGGGAGATACGAGCAGTACTTC
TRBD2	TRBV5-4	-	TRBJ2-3	CASSSSRGLAGTAQRDTQYF	TGTGCCAGCAGCTCCTCCCGGGGACTAGCGGGGACTGCACAGAGGGATACGCAGTATTTT
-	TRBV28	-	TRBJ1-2	CASKPSGTPGYTF	TGTGCCAGCAAACCCTCCGGAACACCAGGCTACACCTTC
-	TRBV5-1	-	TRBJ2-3	CASSLGGGSTDTQYF	TGCGCCAGCAGCTTGGGTGGCGGGTCCACAGATACGCAGTATTTT
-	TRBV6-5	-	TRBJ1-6	CASSKGPAPGGPLHF	TGTGCCAGCAGTAAAGGACCGGCCCCGGGCGGTCCCCTCCACTTT